A single sample gave rise to the 29 T cell receptor beta chains below, sequenced in a study of T cell responses to AZD1222 COVID-19 vaccine. Measured with immunoSEQ multiplex PCR; TCRdb has only the in-frame clones, and not every one. The sample lists about 97,000 clones; more than 70% were seen once. The sample here was peripheral blood, taken on day 0 of AZD1222 vaccination. These receptors were taken from an adult in good health.

The chain carries TRBV2 and TRBJ2-1, with 7 bases aligning to TRBD1. After removal of 7 bases from V and 8 bases from J, the junction contained 8 bases not matched to a gene. This CDR3 is 13 amino acids long. Germline CDR1 reads SNHLY; CDR2 reads FYNNEI. The CDR3: CASTLDRADEQFF. The CDR3 DNA follows: TGTGCCAGCACCCTCGACAGGGCTGATGAGCAGTTCTTC.

J is TRBJ1-4 and V is TRBV2, with unresolved D. The CDR3 extends over 10 amino acids. V was pared by 3 bases and J by 8 bases, with 1 base between. CDR1 SNHLY and CDR2 FYNNEI come from the germline V gene. CDR3 residues: CASSEEKLFF. The CDR3, as DNA: TGTGCCAGCAGTGAGGAAAAACTGTTTTTT.

This clone has only one observation. This rearrangement joins TRBV7-3 to TRBJ2-7; TRBD2 matches at 11 bases. The CDR3 extends over 18 amino acids. CDR1 and CDR2 from the germline V gene are SGHTA and FQGTGA. Trimming took 0 bases from V and 2 from J; bases not matched to a gene: 9. The CDR3 bases are TGTGCCAGCAGCTTAACCGGTAGCGGGGGGGCAACCCCCTACGAGCAGTACTTC. It is translated as CASSLTGSGGATPYEQYF.

The chain links TRBV12-5 to TRBJ2-2; possible D gene TRBD1, 6 bases. Trimming removed 6 bases from V and 0 bases from J, with 11 bases in between. Germline CDR1 is LGHNT and CDR2 is FRNRAP. This CDR3 contains 15 residues. For the CDR3, the DNA is TGTGCTAGTGGCCAGGGACAACCGAACACCGGGGAGCTGTTTTTT. This encodes CASGQGQPNTGELFF.

This sequence joins TRBV5-4 and TRBJ2-7, with D possibly called TRBD1 or TRBD2 (5 bases each). This CDR3 is built from 14 residues. V lost 7 bases, J lost 1 base, and 15 bases lay in between. In germline, CDR1 is SGHNT, CDR2 YYREEE (reference sequence). CDR3 nucleotides: TGTGCCAGCTCTGACTGGGGGACGTCCTACGAGCAGTACTTC. Encoded protein: CASSDWGTSYEQYF.

This clone was detected a few times. This sequence joins TRBV30 and TRBJ1-4, with 8 positions matching TRBD1. The germline V gene encodes CDR1 GTSNPN and CDR2 SVGIG (reference sequence). Losses at the gene ends were 0 bases for V and 5 bases for J; bases not matched to a gene: 8. This CDR3 is built from 16 residues. CDR3 sequence (DNA): TGTGCCTGGAGTGTACCCCGGACAGGGAAAAATGAAAAACTGTTTTTT. It is translated as CAWSVPRTGKNEKLFF.

This chain connects TRBV5-1 to TRBJ2-7, with TRBD2 matching 8 bases. The CDR3 contains 15 residues. The V gene's germline CDR1 is SGHRS and CDR2 YFSETQ. Unmatched junction bases numbered 7, after V lost 4 bases and J lost 1 base. The chain's CDR3 is CASSPRGGASYEQYF. The DNA of the CDR3 is TGCGCCAGCAGCCCCCGGGGGGGCGCGTCCTACGAGCAGTACTTC.

J is TRBJ1-5 and V is TRBV5-8; D is ambiguous. The CDR3 sequence is 18 residues long. Germline V CDR1 and CDR2: SGHTS, YDEGEE. With 1 base removed from V and 0 bases from J, the gap between germline ends came to 17 bases. The CDR3 nucleotides are TGTGCCAGCAGCTTGAGGGTCAGGATACCTTATAGCAATCAGCCCCAGCATTTT. This sequence encodes CASSLRVRIPYSNQPQHF.

The CDR3 protein is CASGRGGFSNQPQHF. CDR3 bases: TGTGCCAGCGGAAGGGGGGGATTTAGTAACCAGCCCCAGCATTTT. The V call is TRBV6-5, the J call TRBJ1-5; perhaps TRBD1 as D (6 bases). Trimming left V 8 bases short and J 7 bases short, with 21 bases between. The CDR3 has 15 amino acids. Per germline, CDR1 MNHEY and CDR2 SVGAGI.

The chain is built from TRBV20-1 and TRBJ2-1; D ambiguous. Germline V gene data show CDR1 as DFQATT and CDR2 as SNEGSKA (reference sequence). There are 13 residues in the CDR3. Between the trimmed V and J ends, which lost 3 bases and 4 bases, there was a span of 10 bases. The CDR3 here is CSASIGSYNEQFF. The CDR3 DNA reads as TGCAGTGCTAGTATAGGATCTTACAATGAGCAGTTCTTC.

This chain joins TRBV11-2 and TRBJ2-2; D perhaps matches TRBD1 (5 bases). The CDR3 covers 13 residues. V was shortened by 7 bases and J by 7 bases, with 13 bases between the two germline ends. Germline CDR1 reads SGHAT; CDR2 reads FQNNGV. CDR3 sequence (DNA): TGTGCCAGCATTAGGGGCAGGAACGGGGAGCTGTTTTTT. It is translated as CASIRGRNGELFF.

The chain joins TRBV4-1 to TRBJ2-1; 8 bases map to TRBD2. V shed 3 bases and J 8 bases; nucleotides not matched to a gene: 12. The CDR3 has 16 residues. Germline V lookup: CDR1 MGHRA, CDR2 YSYEKL. CDR3: CASSQRGLVPYDEQFF. The CDR3 DNA sequence: TGCGCCAGCAGCCAGAGGGGACTAGTCCCGTACGATGAGCAGTTCTTC.

The chain combines TRBV6-1 with TRBJ1-4; D might be TRBD1 (6 bases). The CDR3 consists of 17 residues. Germline V CDR1 and CDR2: MNHNS, SASEGT. V lost 1 base and J 7 bases, leaving 19 bases between the germline ends. The CDR3 sequence: CASSEDIQGLIFEKLFF. The CDR3 DNA sequence: TGTGCCAGCAGTGAAGATATACAGGGCCTCATATTTGAAAAACTGTTTTTT.

V usage is TRBV4-1 and J usage is TRBJ1-2; no firm D call. The CDR3 is 13 residues long. CDR1 and CDR2 from the germline V gene are MGHRA and YSYEKL. Trimming shortened V by 6 bases and J by 4 bases, and 12 bases separated the two germline ends. This CDR3 reads CASSLDGIYGYTF. The CDR3 region has the DNA TGCGCCAGCAGTTTAGACGGCATCTATGGCTACACCTTC.

The V gene is TRBV3-1 (or the pseudogene TRBV3-2), the J gene TRBJ1-3; D uncertain. Germline CDR1 LGHDT, CDR2 YNNKEL (reference sequence). Trimming took 8 bases from V and 0 from J, leaving 5 bases between them. The CDR3 is 12 residues long. CDR3 residues: CASQSSGNTIYF. CDR3 sequence (DNA): TGTGCCAGCCAGAGCTCTGGAAACACCATATATTTT.

The chain joins TRBV7-8 to TRBJ1-5; 8 nucleotides line up with TRBD1. Per germline, CDR1 SGHVS and CDR2 FQNEAQ. The trim removed 2 bases at V and 4 bases at J, leaving 7 bases unmatched. There are 16 residues in the CDR3. The CDR3 DNA is TGTGCCAGCAGCTTACACGGACAGGGAGGTAATCAGCCCCAGCATTTT. Amino acids: CASSLHGQGGNQPQHF.

For this clone: Sequence at one end of the junction differs from germline and may be a read error. The J gene is TRBJ2-7, the V gene TRBV7-7; 8 bases line up with TRBD1. Germline CDR1 SSHAT, CDR2 FNYEAQ (reference sequence). The CDR3 sequence is 15 residues long. The CDR3 reads CASSERQGPNYEQYF. CDR3 DNA: TGTGCTAGCAGCGAGCGACAGGGGCCTAATTACGAGCAGTACTTC.

The V call is TRBV3-1 (or the pseudogene TRBV3-2), the J call TRBJ1-1, with 8 bases matching TRBD1. Germline V CDR1 and CDR2: LGHDT, YNNKEL (reference sequence). The V and J ends lost 4 bases and 1 base, in that order; junction bases with no gene match: 5. The CDR3 has 15 residues. This CDR3 is CASSRGTGSNTEAFF. CDR3 nucleotides: TGTGCCAGCAGCCGGGGGACAGGATCGAACACTGAAGCTTTCTTT.

The rearrangement links TRBV3-1 (or the pseudogene TRBV3-2) to TRBJ2-7; D unclear. Germline CDR1 and CDR2: LGHDT and YNNKEL (reference sequence). CDR3 length: 12 amino acids. With 2 bases removed from V and 3 bases from J, the gap between germline ends came to 5 bases. CDR3 bases: TGTGCCAGCAGCCAATGGGGCTACGAGCAGTACTTC. This sequence encodes CASSQWGYEQYF.

The chain employs TRBV7-9 and TRBJ1-1; D remains unclear. This CDR3 region has 14 residues. V gave up 5 bases and J gave up 11 bases, with 21 bases separating them. In germline, CDR1 is SEHNR, CDR2 FQNEAQ (reference sequence). The CDR3 spells CASSKSTASETAFF. CDR3 nucleotides: TGTGCCAGCAGCAAATCAACAGCCTCTGAAACGGCTTTCTTT.

The V call is TRBV7-2, the J call TRBJ2-1; possible D gene TRBD1, 6 bases. The V end was cut by 5 bases, the J end by 7 bases, with 18 bases between. CDR1 and CDR2 from the germline V gene are SGHTA and FQGNSA. The CDR3 is 15 amino acids. The CDR3 here is CASSPGSTRGNEQFF. The DNA of the CDR3 is TGTGCCAGCAGCCCGGGGTCTACTAGGGGGAATGAGCAGTTCTTC.

A single count supports this clone. V is TRBV10-1 and J is TRBJ2-7, with TRBD2 as a possible D gene (6 bases). Trimming removed 5 bases at V and 4 bases at J, with 15 bases between. Per the germline V gene, CDR1 is WNHNN and CDR2 is SYGVQD (reference sequence). This CDR3 region has 14 residues. This CDR3 is CASSKGLAGYEQYF. The CDR3 nucleotides are TGCGCCAGCAGTAAGGGACTGGCCGGGTACGAGCAGTACTTC.

The chain has TRBV6-4 and TRBJ1-5; D gene unclear. V gave up 7 bases and J gave up 2 bases, with 9 bases separating them. CDR1 is MRHNA, CDR2 SNTAGT, per germline. The CDR3 consists of 13 residues. In nucleotides, the CDR3 is TGTGCCAGCACCCGCTTGGGCAATCAGCCCCAGCATTTT. As protein: CASTRLGNQPQHF.

The chain couples TRBV10-1 to TRBJ2-5, with a tentative D call TRBD1 (8 bases). The germline CDR1 and CDR2 sequences are WNHNN and SYGVQD (reference sequence). The CDR3 runs 16 residues. The germline V and J ends were trimmed by 4 bases and 2 bases, with 17 bases remaining between them. The CDR3 DNA is TGCGCCAGCAGTGGAGACAGGGGACTATTACAAGAGACCCAGTACTTC. It codes for CASSGDRGLLQETQYF.

This clone was observed a single time. The chain uses TRBV28 and TRBJ1-4, with D unclear. V lost 5 bases and J 4 bases, leaving 11 bases between the germline ends. The CDR3 is made up of 14 amino acids. CDR1 and CDR2 from the germline V gene are MDHEN and SYDVKM. The CDR3 is CASSAWGVNEKLFF. The CDR3 DNA sequence: TGTGCCAGCAGTGCATGGGGAGTTAATGAAAAACTGTTTTTT.

This clone was recorded a few times. The chain uses TRBV7-9 and TRBJ2-7; 8 bases fit TRBD1. The germline CDR1 and CDR2 sequences are SEHNR and FQNEAQ (reference sequence). This CDR3 contains 12 residues. V shed 4 bases, J shed 7 bases, and the junction held 3 bases outside the gene matches. This CDR3 reads CASSSTGGEQYF. The CDR3 DNA reads TGTGCCAGCAGCTCCACAGGGGGTGAGCAGTACTTC.

The chain joins TRBV27 to TRBJ1-2, with 10 bases that match TRBD1. The CDR3 runs 17 residues. Germline V CDR1 and CDR2: MNHEY, SMNVEV (reference sequence). Trimming at V came to 3 bases and at J to 3 bases, leaving 10 bases not matched to a gene. The CDR3 is CASSFSTRDRGHYGYTF. In DNA, the CDR3 is TGTGCCAGCAGTTTCTCTACCCGGGACAGGGGACACTATGGCTACACCTTC.

This clone appeared a few times. J is TRBJ2-7 and V is TRBV11-2; 8 nucleotides line up with TRBD2. J gave up 2 bases and V 5 bases, and 5 bases lay outside the gene matches. The CDR3 covers 14 residues. Per the germline V gene, CDR1 is SGHAT and CDR2 is FQNNGV. The CDR3 sequence is CASSRGGGTYEQYF. The CDR3 DNA follows: TGTGCCAGCAGCCGGGGGGGCGGAACCTACGAGCAGTACTTC.

This chain joins TRBV4-1 and TRBJ1-6; 7 bases map to TRBD1. Losses at the gene ends were 2 bases for V and 13 bases for J; bases not matched to a gene: 14. Per the germline V gene, CDR1 is MGHRA and CDR2 is YSYEKL. The CDR3 has 16 amino acids. CDR3 nucleotides: TGCGCCAGCAGCCAAATCAGGGGGGAAGGGACCCGGCCCCTCCACTTT. Amino acids: CASSQIRGEGTRPLHF.